Described below is a single TCR beta chain sequence and its context. Antigen specificity is unknown. The data were obtained in a study of shared clonotypes between healthy human individuals. Assay used: immunoSEQ multiplex PCR; TCRdb lists only in-frame clones, some missing. This table holds approximately 1,000,000 clones, 70% to 80% found once. Study-wide results and caveats: Genetic and exposure-history diversity was limited by the small donor number.

The junction had 7 bases not matched to a gene; V was cut back by 3 bases and J by 9 bases. Germline V lookup: CDR1 KGHSH, CDR2 LQKENI. The length of the CDR3 is 13 residues. The chain is built from TRBV18 and TRBJ2-5; the match to TRBD2 covers 7 bases. Input material: memory CD4+ T cells from PBMCs. The subset was: CD45RA-negative fraction. This clonotype originated in a man aged 18-30 years in good health. Some clones in this sample may be carry-over from other donors' samples. The CDR3 sequence is CASSPGAGVAQYF. The DNA of the CDR3 is TGTGCCAGCTCACCCGGCGCGGGAGTGGCCCAGTACTTC.